The next 20 T cell receptor beta chains were all read from a single sample in a study of blood T cell repertoires in COVID-19. Profiling relied on immunoSEQ multiplex PCR, and the TCRdb table lists in-frame clones only, not all of them. The table includes about 300,000 clones, approximately 88% detected once. The sample taken for sequencing was peripheral blood. The origin of the receptors is a woman under 40 who had recovered from COVID-19.

This clone appeared a single time. The genes are TRBV19 and TRBJ2-4; 7 nucleotides line up with TRBD2. In germline, CDR1 is LNHDA, CDR2 SQIVND (reference sequence). CDR3 length: 16 residues. Trimming at V came to 2 bases and at J to 0 bases, leaving 4 bases not matched to a gene. CDR3 nucleotide sequence: TGTGCCAGTAGTATATGGGGGGGACGAGCCAAAAACATTCAGTACTTC. Translating gives CASSIWGGRAKNIQYF. The variable domain in full, with the rest retrieved from reference TRBV19 and TRBJ2-4, is DGGITQSPKYLFRKEGQNVTLSCEQNLNHDAMYWYRQDPGQGLRLIYYSQIVNDFQKGDIAEGYSVSREKKESFPLTVTSAQKNPTAFYLCASSIWGGRAKNIQYFGAGTRLSVL.

V is TRBV6-5 and J is TRBJ1-6, with D uncertain. Germline CDR1 MNHEY, CDR2 SVGAGI. The CDR3 covers 14 residues. V lost 6 bases to trimming and J lost 8 bases, with 14 bases between them. CDR3 sequence: CASRIGRLDSPLHF. CDR3 DNA sequence: TGTGCCAGCAGGATCGGGAGGCTCGATTCACCCCTCCACTTT.

V usage is TRBV7-9 and J usage is TRBJ2-1; D is possibly TRBD2 (6 bases). The ends were cut back, 5 bases at V and 7 bases at J, with 6 bases in the middle. The CDR3 is made up of 11 amino acids. In germline, CDR1 is SEHNR, CDR2 FQNEAQ (reference sequence). CDR3 bases: TGTGCCAGCAGCCGGGGGAATGAGCAGTTCTTC. Amino acid sequence: CASSRGNEQFF.

J is TRBJ2-1 and V is TRBV4-3, with D possibly being TRBD2 (5 bases). Trimming removed 6 bases at V and 5 bases at J, with 17 bases between. CDR3 size: 15 residues. The germline V gene has CDR1 LGHNA and CDR2 YSLEER. The CDR3 spells CASSHGLAINNEQFF. CDR3 in DNA: TGCGCCAGCAGTCACGGGCTAGCCATAAACAATGAGCAGTTCTTC.

This chain links TRBV5-1 with TRBJ2-6; 10 nucleotides match TRBD1. V lost 5 bases, J lost 0 bases, and 8 bases stayed unmatched. The CDR3 length is 18 residues. The germline gives CDR1 SGHRS, CDR2 YFSETQ. The CDR3 bases are TGCGCCAGCAGACAACAGGGACAGGGGCGCTCTGGGGCCAACGTCCTGACTTTC. It translates to CASRQQGQGRSGANVLTF.

This clone was counted once. V is TRBV9 and J is TRBJ1-6, with 7 positions matching TRBD1. CDR1 and CDR2 from the germline V gene are SGDLS and YYNGEE. V shed 3 bases and J 12 bases; nucleotides not matched to a gene: 0. This CDR3 is built from 11 residues. The chain's CDR3 is CASSAGGPLHF. The DNA for the CDR3 is TGTGCCAGCAGCGCAGGGGGACCCCTCCACTTT.

Points on this clone: This may arise from a read error, as a much more abundant clone is one base away. This chain connects TRBV28 to TRBJ2-7; possible D gene TRBD1, 5 bases. CDR3 length: 13 amino acids. Trimming left V 3 bases short and J 3 bases short, with 9 bases between. Germline V CDR1 and CDR2: MDHEN, SYDVKM. The chain's CDR3 is CASSFERGYEQYF. The CDR3 DNA sequence: TGTGCCAGCAGTTTCGAAAGGGGCTACGAGCAGTACTTC.

This chain links TRBV6-2 or TRBV6-3 with TRBJ2-2; 7 bases align to TRBD2. Germline V lookup: CDR1 MNHEY, CDR2 SVGEGT. V shed 6 bases and J 13 bases; nucleotides not matched to a gene: 11. The CDR3 is 13 residues long. CDR3 protein: CASSRTGLVVLFF. The CDR3 DNA reads as TGTGCCAGCAGCCGAACCGGACTAGTTGTGCTGTTTTTT.

This chain joins TRBV30 and TRBJ2-7; 9 bases map to TRBD1. This CDR3 has 14 residues. CDR1 and CDR2 from the germline V gene are GTSNPN and SVGIG (reference sequence). Trimming took 1 base from V and 4 from J; bases not matched to a gene: 5. In DNA form, the CDR3 reads TGTGCCTGGAGTGATGGGACAGGGACTTACGAGCAGTACTTC. It encodes CAWSDGTGTYEQYF.

The chain employs TRBV9 and TRBJ1-1, with 7 bases lining up with TRBD1. The CDR3 consists of 18 residues. Germline CDR1 reads SGDLS; CDR2 reads YYNGEE. The junction had 12 bases not matched to a gene; V was cut back by 0 bases and J by 1 base. Written as DNA, the CDR3 is TGTGCCAGCAGCGTAGCTTATGACAGGGATCCTCGGAACACTGAAGCTTTCTTT. It specifies CASSVAYDRDPRNTEAFF.

CDR3 sequence (DNA): TGTGCCAGCAGTCTCGGCCGGACAGGGGTGAACACTGAAGCTTTCTTT. Encoded protein: CASSLGRTGVNTEAFF. This chain joins TRBV28 and TRBJ1-1; 9 bases agree with TRBD1. CDR3 size: 16 residues. CDR1 is MDHEN, CDR2 SYDVKM, per germline. The V and J ends lost 5 bases and 0 bases, in that order; junction bases with no gene match: 7.

The chain employs TRBV12-3 or TRBV12-4 and TRBJ1-5; 7 nucleotides agree with TRBD1. Trimming removed 7 bases from V and 4 bases from J; junction bases left unmatched: 4. The CDR3 spans 13 residues. CDR3 protein: CASTGTANQPQHF. For the CDR3, the DNA is TGTGCCAGCACCGGGACAGCTAATCAGCCCCAGCATTTT.

The chain carries TRBV5-4 and TRBJ2-3; possibly TRBD2 for D (5 bases). The CDR3 is 13 amino acids. V dropped 5 bases and J dropped 2 bases, with 9 bases sitting between them. Per the germline V gene, CDR1 is SGHNT and CDR2 is YYREEE (reference sequence). Here the CDR3 reads CASRKDFTDTQYF. The CDR3 nucleotides read TGTGCCAGCAGAAAGGACTTCACAGATACGCAGTATTTT. Combining the CDR3 with reference TRBV5-4 and TRBJ2-3 gives the whole variable domain ETGVTQSPTHLIKTRGQQVTLRCSSQSGHNTVSWYQQALGQGPQFIFQYYREEENGRGNFPPRFSGLQFPNYSSELNVNALELDDSALYLCASRKDFTDTQYFGPGTRLTVL.

About this clone: This may come from a read error, since a much larger clone is one base off. The V call is TRBV27, the J call TRBJ1-6, with D maybe TRBD1 (6 bases). The CDR3 spans 17 residues. The germline V gene has CDR1 MNHEY and CDR2 SMNVEV (reference sequence). The germline V and J ends were trimmed by 2 bases and 0 bases, with 11 bases remaining between them. In DNA form, the CDR3 reads TGTGCCAGCAGTTTAAACAGGGATAGCTCCTATAATTCACCCCTCCACTTT. It specifies CASSLNRDSSYNSPLHF.

V gene TRBV30 combines with J gene TRBJ1-3; D remains unclear. V lost 0 bases to trimming and J lost 2 bases, with 5 bases between them. Germline values: CDR1 GTSNPN, CDR2 SVGIG (reference sequence). This CDR3 contains 13 residues. CDR3 region: CAWSVPAGNTIYF. CDR3 coding DNA: TGTGCCTGGAGTGTACCGGCTGGAAACACCATATATTTT.

The chain links TRBV20-1 to TRBJ2-1, with 10 bases aligning to TRBD2. V lost 3 bases, J lost 5 bases, and 7 bases stayed unmatched. The CDR3 runs to 15 residues. CDR1 is DFQATT, CDR2 SNEGSKA, per germline (reference sequence). CDR3 DNA sequence: TGCAGTGCTAGTTTAGCCAGCGGGGGGGACAATGAGCAGTTCTTC. It translates to CSASLASGGDNEQFF.

This chain uses TRBV4-1 with TRBJ2-3; 8 bases line up with TRBD1. The CDR3 totals 16 residues. CDR1 is MGHRA and CDR2 is YSYEKL in the germline V gene. The ends lost 1 base at V and 2 bases at J; junction bases unmatched: 5. CDR3 DNA: TGCGCCAGCAGCCAAGGAGACAGGGGCAACACAGATACGCAGTATTTT. This codes for CASSQGDRGNTDTQYF.

V gene TRBV28 combines with J gene TRBJ1-5, with D hard to call. The CDR3 has 17 amino acids. Germline V CDR1 and CDR2: MDHEN, SYDVKM. V lost 0 bases, J lost 1 base, and 13 bases lay in between. The CDR3 reads CASSLWRRQRSNQPQHF. The CDR3, as DNA: TGTGCCAGCAGTTTATGGAGGCGGCAGCGAAGCAATCAGCCCCAGCATTTT.

The rearrangement uses TRBV28 and TRBJ1-1; weak D call: TRBD1 (6 bases). V was pared by 3 bases and J by 0 bases, with 14 bases between. This CDR3 is 16 amino acids long. Germline V gives CDR1 MDHEN, CDR2 SYDVKM. The DNA of the CDR3 is TGTGCCAGCAGTTTGCCTTTACAGGGCGTGAACACTGAAGCTTTCTTT. It specifies CASSLPLQGVNTEAFF.

This sequence joins TRBV2 and TRBJ2-7; no firm D call. CDR1 and CDR2 (germline): SNHLY, FYNNEI. This CDR3 contains 12 residues. The V gene lost 1 base and the J gene lost 7 bases, with 8 bases spanning the gap. In nucleotides, the CDR3 is TGTGCCAGCAGTGAAGACCCACTTGAGCAGTACTTC. Its protein product is CASSEDPLEQYF.